Listed below are T cell receptor beta chains from one sample, sequenced in a study of blood T cell repertoires in COVID-19. Assay: immunoSEQ multiplex PCR; the TCRdb copy retains only in-frame clones and omits some. Counted here are 250,000 to 300,000 clones, approximately 85% occurring once; the ten biggest clones make up more than 9.5%. The specimen was peripheral blood. The source of these receptors is a woman in her 70s with acute or convalescent COVID-19. The CDR3 runs from the conserved cysteine through the conserved F or W. The D gene is left open where the match is weak. Only some rows state a clone size, as once, few, many or a class for expanded clones.

TRBV3-1/TRBV3-2,-,TRBJ1-1,-,CASSHAGLVNTEAFF,TGTGCCAGCAGCCATGCAGGGTTGGTGAACACTGAAGCTTTCTTT
TRBV11-3,-,TRBJ2-7,-,CASSFIGATVSEQYF,TGTGCCAGCAGCTTTATTGGGGCCACCGTCTCCGAGCAGTACTTC
TRBV15,-,TRBJ2-2,-,CATSRETPGNTGELFF,TGTGCCACCAGCAGGGAGACTCCGGGGAACACCGGGGAGCTGTTTTTT
TRBV4-2,-,TRBJ2-5,-,CASSQEGGGARETQYF,TGTGCCAGCAGCCAAGAGGGAGGGGGGGCCCGGGAGACCCAGTACTTC
TRBV5-1,-,TRBJ1-6,-,CASSTGSGARSPLHF,TGCGCCAGCAGCACCGGCTCAGGGGCCCGTTCACCCCTCCACTTT
TRBV2,-,TRBJ1-1,-,CASSLNTTPLEAFF,TGTGCCAGCAGTCTCAATACGACACCCTTAGAAGCTTTCTTT
TRBV20-1,-,TRBJ2-1,-,CSASGPGNYNEQFF,TGCAGTGCTAGTGGGCCAGGGAACTACAATGAGCAGTTCTTC
TRBV9,-,TRBJ2-3,-,CASSVRPAGNTDTQYF,TGTGCCAGCAGCGTCCGCCCCGCAGGGAATACAGATACGCAGTATTTT
TRBV2,-,TRBJ2-1,TRBD1,CASSISLGQGKAEQFF,TGTGCCAGCAGTATCTCGTTGGGACAGGGTAAGGCTGAGCAGTTCTTC
TRBV10-2,once,TRBJ2-7,-,CASSGENYEQYF,TGCGCCAGCAGTGGGGAGAACTACGAGCAGTACTTC
TRBV6-5,once,TRBJ1-2,TRBD1,CASSYNTGALYGYTF,TGTGCCAGCAGCTACAATACAGGGGCCCTCTATGGCTACACCTTC
TRBV7-9,-,TRBJ1-4,-,CASSPTGEGEKLFF,TGTGCCAGCAGCCCGACCGGAGAGGGCGAAAAACTGTTTTTT
TRBV19,-,TRBJ1-5,-,CASSIADYQPQHF,TGTGCCAGTAGTATCGCAGACTATCAGCCCCAGCATTTT
TRBV5-5,-,TRBJ1-6,-,CASRTVEYNSPLHF,TGTGCCTCTCGGACAGTTGAATATAATTCACCCCTCCACTTT
TRBV2,-,TRBJ1-5,-,CASSRQGSSNQPQHF,TGTGCCAGCAGCAGACAAGGGAGTAGCAATCAGCCCCAGCATTTT
TRBV5-1,-,TRBJ1-4,-,CASSVSGRGHEKLFF,TGCGCCAGCAGCGTCAGTGGGAGAGGGCATGAAAAACTGTTTTTT
TRBV6-6,-,TRBJ1-6,-,CASSYGERNSPLHF,TGTGCCAGCAGTTACGGGGAGAGAAACTCACCCCTCCACTTT
TRBV3-1/TRBV3-2,-,TRBJ2-6,TRBD1,CASSQRQGTGANVLTF,TGTGCCAGCAGCCAGCGACAGGGTACTGGGGCCAACGTCCTGACTTTC
TRBV18,-,TRBJ1-5,TRBD1,CASSRDRNQPQHF,TGTGCCAGCTCACGGGACAGGAATCAGCCCCAGCATTTT
TRBV27,-,TRBJ1-6,-,CASGGLKGSSYNSPLHF,TGTGCCAGCGGGGGGTTGAAGGGTAGCTCCTATAATTCACCCCTCCACTTT
TRBV3-1/TRBV3-2,once,TRBJ1-3,-,CASSPPSGSGNTIYF,TGTGCCAGCAGCCCTCCTTCGGGGTCTGGAAACACCATATATTTT
TRBV5-5,-,TRBJ2-1,-,CASSLGGSNYYNEQFF,TGTGCCAGCAGCTTGGGGGGCAGTAACTACTACAATGAGCAGTTCTTC
TRBV15,-,TRBJ2-2,TRBD2,CATSRGGLAGVGELFF,TGTGCCACCAGCAGAGGGGGACTAGCGGGGGTCGGGGAGCTGTTTTTT
TRBV27,-,TRBJ2-1,-,CASEGRTYNEQFF,TGTGCCAGTGAGGGCAGAACCTACAATGAGCAGTTCTTC
TRBV2,-,TRBJ1-5,-,CASSVWRSNQPQHF,TGTGCCAGCAGTGTTTGGCGGAGCAATCAGCCCCAGCATTTT
TRBV18,-,TRBJ1-6,-,CASSPDRTNSPLHF,TGTGCCAGCTCACCAGACAGGACGAATTCACCCCTCCACTTT
TRBV11-2,once,TRBJ1-1,-,CASSLGGLWTEAFF,TGTGCCAGCAGCTTAGGGGGGCTGTGGACTGAAGCTTTCTTT
TRBV5-1,-,TRBJ2-2,TRBD2,CASSDLAGGPPGELFF,TGCGCCAGCAGCGACTTAGCGGGGGGCCCCCCCGGGGAGCTGTTTTTT
TRBV7-9,-,TRBJ2-5,TRBD2,CASSPHRAGETQYF,TGTGCCAGCAGCCCCCACCGAGCGGGGGAGACCCAGTACTTC
TRBV9,-,TRBJ2-5,TRBD2,CASSVGAGDQETQYF,TGTGCCAGCAGCGTAGGGGCGGGGGACCAAGAGACCCAGTACTTC
TRBV11-2,-,TRBJ2-7,-,CASSRGFSTYEQYF,TGTGCCAGCAGTCGGGGGTTCTCTACCTACGAGCAGTACTTC
TRBV25-1,-,TRBJ2-2,-,CASSEYEVVSTGELFF,TGTGCCAGCAGTGAATATGAAGTAGTAAGCACCGGGGAGCTGTTTTTT
TRBV11-2,-,TRBJ1-5,TRBD1,CASSVTTGGGQPQHF,TGTGCCAGCAGCGTAACGACAGGGGGAGGTCAGCCCCAGCATTTT
TRBV20-1,-,TRBJ2-1,TRBD2,CSARGGRGQFF,TGCAGTGCCCGCGGGGGGAGGGGCCAGTTCTTC
TRBV11-1,-,TRBJ2-7,-,CASSQDSYEQYF,TGTGCCAGCAGCCAGGACAGCTACGAGCAGTACTTC
TRBV5-1,-,TRBJ2-2,-,CASSPYVRVTGELFF,TGCGCCAGCAGCCCCTACGTACGGGTGACCGGGGAGCTGTTTTTT
TRBV5-1,-,TRBJ1-3,TRBD1,CASSTTGPGNTIYF,TGCGCCAGCAGCACGACAGGGCCAGGAAACACCATATATTTT
TRBV19,-,TRBJ1-2,TRBD1,CASSILEGGGFYGYTF,TGTGCCAGTAGTATACTGGAAGGGGGCGGATTTTATGGCTACACCTTC
TRBV15,once,TRBJ1-6,-,CATSGSSYNSPLHF,TGTGCCACCAGCGGTAGCTCCTATAATTCACCCCTCCACTTT
TRBV6-1,once,TRBJ1-2,-,CASSEAGGYGYTF,TGTGCCAGCAGTGAAGCGGGGGGGTACGGCTACACCTTC
TRBV18,-,TRBJ1-2,-,CASSPVTEYGYTF,TGTGCCAGCTCACCAGTGACTGAGTATGGCTACACCTTC
TRBV5-1,-,TRBJ2-7,-,CASSSRGTAIYEQYF,TGCGCCAGCAGCTCACGCGGGACAGCAATCTACGAGCAGTACTTC
TRBV18,-,TRBJ1-2,-,CASSPGGTSLGYTF,TGTGCCAGCTCACCAGGGGGGACGTCCTTGGGCTACACCTTC
TRBV24-1,-,TRBJ1-2,-,CATSAREANYGYTF,TGTGCCACCAGTGCCCGGGAAGCTAACTATGGCTACACCTTC
TRBV6-4,-,TRBJ2-3,TRBD2,CASLTSGGAPVPDTQYF,TGTGCCAGCCTGACTAGCGGGGGGGCCCCCGTCCCAGATACGCAGTATTTT
TRBV19,-,TRBJ1-5,-,CAGGETGRGPNQPQHF,TGTGCCGGCGGAGAGACTGGGAGAGGGCCCAATCAGCCCCAGCATTTT
TRBV6-5,-,TRBJ1-1,-,CASTSWGEGVGAFF,TGTGCCAGCACCTCCTGGGGCGAGGGGGTTGGGGCTTTCTTT
TRBV10-3,-,TRBJ1-4,-,CAISLGLNEKLFF,TGTGCCATCAGCTTGGGACTTAATGAAAAACTGTTTTTT
TRBV19,-,TRBJ1-1,TRBD1,CASSIGTGGGTEAFF,TGTGCCAGTAGTATCGGGACAGGGGGCGGGACTGAAGCTTTCTTT
TRBV11-3,-,TRBJ2-2,TRBD2,CASSLGTSGGTTGELFF,TGTGCCAGCAGCTTGGGGACTAGCGGGGGGACAACCGGGGAGCTGTTTTTT
TRBV3-1/TRBV3-2,-,TRBJ1-2,TRBD1,CASSQGGRGPGYTF,TGTGCCAGCAGCCAAGGGGGCAGGGGGCCAGGCTACACCTTC
TRBV7-8,-,TRBJ2-5,TRBD1,CASSSLPGQGKETQYF,TGTGCCAGCAGCTCCCTCCCGGGACAGGGAAAAGAGACCCAGTACTTC
TRBV7-8,-,TRBJ1-2,-,CASSSRAGYGYTF,TGTGCCAGCAGCTCCCGGGCGGGCTATGGCTACACCTTC